A single sample is the source of the 5 T cell receptor beta chains below, sequenced in a study of naive and memory T cell subsets. Two oligonucleotides, mixed equimolar, formed the beta constant-region primer covering TRBC1 and TRBC2. In TCRdb, the UMI-ligation and nested PCR reads were re-called with MiXCR into one record per CDR3 protein. This table has roughly 98,000 distinct CDR3 sequences, roughly 7% appearing once. The source material was central memory CD4+ T cells from blood. Receptors were obtained from a human donor in good health.

V and J are TRBV12-3 or TRBV12-4 and TRBJ2-2, with 8 bases that match TRBD1. The CDR3 extends over 15 amino acids. The V gene end was trimmed by 5 bases and the J gene end by 6 bases; junction bases not matched to a gene: 8. In nucleotides, the CDR3 is TGTGCCAGCAGTCCAGGGGGCTCCATCGCCGGGGAGCTGTTTTTT. Its protein product is CASSPGGSIAGELFF.

Concerning this clonotype itself: A read error is possible here, since a much larger clone lies one base away. The CDR3: CASGLMGHDTEAFF. The CDR3 nucleotides read TGTGCCAGCGGCTTGATGGGACACGACACTGAAGCTTTCTTT. The chain uses TRBV5-6 and TRBJ1-1; D is perhaps TRBD1 (6 bases). The CDR3 has 14 residues. Germline assignment: CDR1 SGHDT and CDR2 YYEEEE.

This clonotype occurred a few times. Here the CDR3 reads CASGGSLGPNRDTQYF. CDR3 in DNA: TGTGCCAGCGGGGGCTCCCTGGGCCCGAACCGAGATACGCAGTATTTT. V gene TRBV27 combines with J gene TRBJ2-3, with D perhaps TRBD1 (6 bases). This CDR3 is built from 16 residues. Trimming cost V 8 bases and J 5 bases, with 23 bases left between them. The germline gives CDR1 MNHEY, CDR2 SMNVEV (reference sequence).

This clonotype was recorded many times. V gene TRBV3-1 combines with J gene TRBJ2-1; D is undetermined. The V and J ends lost 0 bases and 15 bases respectively, with 12 bases between them. The CDR3 spans 12 residues. CDR1 and CDR2 from the germline V gene are LGHDT and YNNKEL (reference sequence). CDR3 sequence (DNA): TGTGCCAGCAGCCAAGATAAGTCAGCACTGTTCTTC. This encodes CASSQDKSALFF.

This clonotype was counted at least ten times. The chain couples TRBV6-2 or TRBV6-3 to TRBJ2-2; D not resolved. The length of the CDR3 is 15 residues. V gave up 7 bases and J gave up 4 bases, with 16 bases separating them. From germline, CDR1 is MNHEY and CDR2 SVGEGT. In nucleotides, the CDR3 is TGTGCCAGCATAGGGCAGAACCGATTCACCGGGGAGCTGTTTTTT. Translated: CASIGQNRFTGELFF.